This T cell receptor (beta chain) was observed in a study of cytomegalovirus exposure and HLA in healthy donors. Of note for this clone: The antigen remains undetermined.

Use of 60 Vbeta and 13 Jbeta primers characterized the PCR. TCRdb's table, derived via immunoSEQ multiplex PCR, lists solely in-frame clones and lacks some. The sample carries under 200,000 clones, roughly 75% recorded once. After removal of 4 bases from V and 2 bases from J, the junction contained 8 bases not matched to a gene. The CDR3 loop spans 17 amino acids. The germline CDR1 and CDR2 sequences are SGHTA and FQGNSA. Study conclusions and caveats: As a later analysis revealed, the rate of TCR association differed by HLA locus, with DRB1 most and HLA-C fewest. Among donors in an Asian-associated ancestry cluster, a later analysis reportedly found fewer N-insertions than the roughly 700-donor mean. Immune exposure data for these donors was limited to CMV serostatus. Cytomegalovirus association was assigned to about 150 TCR beta chains.

Sequenced sample: PBMCs. The chain employs TRBV7-2 and TRBJ2-3; 11 positions agree with TRBD2. This sequence originates from a female donor in good health and CMV-seronegative. The CDR3 loop is CASSSLAGGYITDTQYF. CDR3 bases: TGTGCCAGCAGCTCGCTAGCGGGGGGTTATATCACAGATACGCAGTATTTT.